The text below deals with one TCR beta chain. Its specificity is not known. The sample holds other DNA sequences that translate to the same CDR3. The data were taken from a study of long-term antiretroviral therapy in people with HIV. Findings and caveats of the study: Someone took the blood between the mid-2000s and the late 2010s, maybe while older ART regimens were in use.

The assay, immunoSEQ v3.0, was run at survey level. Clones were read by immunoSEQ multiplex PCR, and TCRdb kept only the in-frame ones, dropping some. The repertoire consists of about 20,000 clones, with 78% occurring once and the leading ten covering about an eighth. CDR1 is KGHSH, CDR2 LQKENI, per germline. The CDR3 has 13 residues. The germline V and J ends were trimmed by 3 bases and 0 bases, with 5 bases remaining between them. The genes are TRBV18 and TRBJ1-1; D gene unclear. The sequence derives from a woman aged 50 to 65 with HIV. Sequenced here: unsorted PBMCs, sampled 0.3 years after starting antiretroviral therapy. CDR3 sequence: CASSPTLNTEAFF. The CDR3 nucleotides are TGTGCCAGCTCACCCACACTGAACACTGAAGCTTTCTTT.